Following are 31 T cell receptor beta chains from one sample sequenced in a study of identical twins. TCRdb re-analysed the 5' RACE reads in MiXCR, keeping a single row per CDR3 protein. Counted here are 750,000 to 950,000 distinct CDR3 sequences, around 12% occurring once; the ten biggest clones make up around 1.5%. The sample also formed part of further work on yellow fever vaccine responses in identical twins.

The material sequenced was PBMCs. These receptors all come from a young woman in good health.

This clonotype was seen more than once but under ten times. The genes are TRBV28 and TRBJ2-5, with TRBD1 identical over 8 bases. Trimming at V came to 3 bases and at J to 1 base, leaving 7 bases not matched to a gene. Germline V lookup: CDR1 MDHEN, CDR2 SYDVKM. This CDR3 is 16 amino acids long. The CDR3 sequence: CASSLGTGTSQETQYF. The CDR3 DNA sequence: TGTGCCAGCAGTTTGGGGACAGGAACATCCCAAGAGACCCAGTACTTC.

This clonotype was seen more than once but under ten times. The chain couples TRBV7-3 to TRBJ2-2, with D tentatively TRBD1 (7 bases). The germline V and J ends were trimmed by 3 bases and 5 bases, with 16 bases remaining between them. This CDR3 region has 16 residues. Per the germline V gene, CDR1 is SGHTA and CDR2 is FQGTGA. CDR3 amino acids: CASSFSGRGVTGELFF. The CDR3 DNA follows: TGTGCCAGCAGCTTTTCCGGCAGGGGGGTAACCGGGGAGCTGTTTTTT.

This clonotype was observed a few times. The genes are TRBV5-1 and TRBJ2-3; a weak D match, TRBD2 (5 bases). The V end was cut by 3 bases, the J end by 2 bases, with 13 bases between. There are 15 residues in the CDR3. Germline-derived CDR1 and CDR2 are SGHRS and YFSETQ. This CDR3 reads CASSWRRADTDTQYF. The DNA of the CDR3 is TGCGCCAGCAGCTGGAGGCGGGCGGACACAGATACGCAGTATTTT.

The V and J genes are TRBV12-3 or TRBV12-4 and TRBJ2-1, with D possibly being TRBD2 (5 bases). The germline V and J ends were trimmed by 3 bases and 5 bases, with 14 bases remaining between them. CDR3 size: 15 residues. The CDR3 region is CASSFEGWEHNEQFF. In nucleotides, the CDR3 is TGTGCCAGCAGTTTCGAGGGTTGGGAACACAATGAGCAGTTCTTC.

This clonotype has just a few counts. The chain uses TRBV28 and TRBJ2-7, with TRBD2 as a possible D gene (6 bases). This CDR3 is built from 16 residues. Germline assignment: CDR1 MDHEN and CDR2 SYDVKM. The V and J ends lost 5 bases and 5 bases respectively, with 22 bases between them. The CDR3 DNA follows: TGTGCCAGCAGTCCCCCGGCGGGGAATCTTCTCCACGAGCAGTACTTC. Translated, it gives CASSPPAGNLLHEQYF.

The rearrangement uses TRBV28 and TRBJ1-6, with D maybe TRBD1 (6 bases). Trimming removed 5 bases at V and 10 bases at J, with 12 bases between. This CDR3 is 13 amino acids long. The germline CDR1 and CDR2 sequences are MDHEN and SYDVKM. The CDR3 loop is CASSLDSKSPLHF. The CDR3 nucleotides are TGTGCCAGCAGTCTGGACAGTAAATCACCCCTCCACTTT.

In its sample, this clonotype was seen a few times. The chain uses TRBV12-3 or TRBV12-4 and TRBJ2-1, with 14 bases matching TRBD2. The CDR3 loop spans 16 amino acids. Losses at the gene ends were 5 bases for V and 6 bases for J; bases not matched to a gene: 6. The CDR3 nucleotides read TGTGCCAGCAGTCCATCAGGGACTAGCGGGAGCAATGAGCAGTTCTTC. Protein product: CASSPSGTSGSNEQFF.

This clonotype showed up just a few times. The chain couples TRBV4-1 to TRBJ1-5; the D is unclear. Trimming took 0 bases from V and 0 from J, leaving 12 bases between them. Germline V CDR1 and CDR2: MGHRA, YSYEKL. The CDR3 has 17 residues. CDR3 DNA sequence: TGCGCCAGCAGCCAAGAAAGTCATACCTATAGCAATCAGCCCCAGCATTTT. It yields the protein CASSQESHTYSNQPQHF.

This chain links TRBV20-1 with TRBJ2-2; 9 nucleotides align to TRBD2. Unmatched junction bases numbered 9, after V lost 6 bases and J lost 4 bases. The CDR3 totals 15 residues. From germline, CDR1 is DFQATT and CDR2 SNEGSKA (reference sequence). DNA for the CDR3: TGCAGTGCGTTAGCGGGAGTCTTGCGCACCGGGGAGCTGTTTTTT. As protein: CSALAGVLRTGELFF.

This rearrangement joins TRBV7-8 to TRBJ2-2, with TRBD2 matching over 11 bases. V shed 6 bases, J shed 3 bases, and the junction held 6 bases outside the gene matches. Germline lookup yields CDR1 SGHVS and CDR2 FQNEAQ. The CDR3 is made up of 16 amino acids. The CDR3 DNA follows: TGTGCCAGCAGGCCGACTAGCGGGGTGTACACCGGGGAGCTGTTTTTT. Translated, it gives CASRPTSGVYTGELFF.

The chain recombines TRBV7-9 with TRBJ1-6, with 10 positions matching TRBD1. The CDR3 has 14 residues. Germline lookup yields CDR1 SEHNR and CDR2 FQNEAQ (reference sequence). Trimming at V came to 6 bases and at J to 7 bases, leaving 3 bases not matched to a gene. CDR3: CASRSDRGNSPLHF. The CDR3 nucleotides are TGTGCCAGCAGATCGGACAGGGGGAATTCACCCCTCCACTTT.

This clonotype came up many times. The chain combines TRBV18 with TRBJ2-5; D is unresolved. The CDR3 is 11 amino acids. From germline, CDR1 is KGHSH and CDR2 LQKENI. The V gene lost 3 bases and the J gene lost 2 bases, with 1 base spanning the gap. CDR3 nucleotide sequence: TGTGCCAGCTCACCGCAAGAGACCCAGTACTTC. Translation gives CASSPQETQYF.

The chain employs TRBV6-5 and TRBJ2-2, with 13 nucleotides matching TRBD2. In germline, CDR1 is MNHEY, CDR2 SVGAGI. Trimming cost V 5 bases and J 5 bases; bases outside gene matches: 8. This CDR3 comprises 17 residues. The CDR3, as DNA: TGTGCCAGCAGTACTGGACTAGCGGGAGTCCCAACCGGGGAGCTGTTTTTT. Translation: CASSTGLAGVPTGELFF.

This clonotype was observed a handful of times. V usage is TRBV7-9 and J usage is TRBJ2-3, with D tentatively TRBD2 (5 bases). V lost 1 base to trimming and J lost 0 bases, with 14 bases between them. The length of the CDR3 is 17 residues. Germline CDR1 is SEHNR and CDR2 is FQNEAQ (reference sequence). CDR3 residues: CASSLEVRTVSTDTQYF. Written as DNA, the CDR3 is TGTGCCAGCAGCTTAGAGGTTAGGACTGTGAGCACAGATACGCAGTATTTT.

This clonotype was recorded at least ten times. This chain uses TRBV6-5 with TRBJ1-6; no reliable D call. The V and J ends lost 8 bases and 6 bases respectively, with 8 bases between them. The CDR3 has 12 residues. The germline gives CDR1 MNHEY, CDR2 SVGAGI. The DNA for the CDR3 is TGTGCCAGCCGGGCCGTTAATTCACCCCTCCACTTT. Translation gives CASRAVNSPLHF.

This clonotype was seen ten or more times. The chain combines TRBV20-1 with TRBJ1-1, with TRBD1 as a possible D gene (6 bases). Trimming took 4 bases from V and 1 from J, leaving 16 bases between them. Germline V gene lookup returns CDR1 DFQATT and CDR2 SNEGSKA (reference sequence). The CDR3 is made up of 15 amino acids. This CDR3 reads CSATVSWGPNTEAFF. CDR3 DNA sequence: TGCAGTGCTACCGTAAGCTGGGGGCCGAACACTGAAGCTTTCTTT.

This clonotype has only a few counts. V is TRBV28 and J is TRBJ2-7; TRBD2 is a possible D gene (7 bases). Germline V lookup: CDR1 MDHEN, CDR2 SYDVKM. Between the trimmed V and J ends, which lost 8 bases and 4 bases, there was a span of 12 bases. The CDR3 covers 12 residues. CDR3 coding DNA: TGTGCCAGCCGGGGGGCACGGTACGAGCAGTACGTC. It yields the protein CASRGARYEQYV.

This clonotype appeared a few times. The chain joins TRBV14 to TRBJ2-7, with 10 bases matching TRBD2. CDR3 length: 16 residues. Germline V gives CDR1 SGHDN, CDR2 FVKESK. V was clipped by 2 bases and J by 5 bases; unmatched bases: 9. CDR3 in amino acids: CASSQISASGRHEQYF. Written as DNA, the CDR3 is TGTGCCAGCAGCCAAATTTCGGCTAGCGGGAGACACGAGCAGTACTTC. The whole variable domain, remainder taken from reference TRBV14 and TRBJ2-7, is EAGVTQFPSHSVIEKGQTVTLRCDPISGHDNLYWYRRVMGKEIKFLLHFVKESKQDESGMPNNRFLAERTGGTYSTLKVQPAELEDSGVYFCASSQISASGRHEQYFGPGTRLTVT.

This clonotype was counted ten times or more. The CDR3 here is CASSSSGRVGEQFF. CDR3 DNA: TGTGCCAGCAGTTCCAGCGGGAGGGTGGGTGAGCAGTTCTTC. This sequence joins TRBV12-3 or TRBV12-4 and TRBJ2-1, with 10 bases fitting TRBD2. This CDR3 is 14 amino acids long. V trimming: 4 bases; J trimming: 9 bases; junction bases outside the gene matches: 6.

The chain is built from TRBV7-6 and TRBJ2-1, with 8 bases fitting TRBD2. Germline V gene lookup returns CDR1 SGHVS and CDR2 FNYEAQ. V was pared by 5 bases and J by 7 bases, with 13 bases of the junction left unmatched. The length of the CDR3 is 16 residues. For the CDR3, the DNA is TGTGCCAGCAGCGCAACTAGCGGAGCTAACCTTAATGAGCAGTTCTTC. This gives the protein CASSATSGANLNEQFF. The full variable domain, rest sourced from reference TRBV7-6 and TRBJ2-1, is GAGVSQSPRYKVTKRGQDVALRCDPISGHVSLYWYRQALGQGPEFLTYFNYEAQQDKSGLPNDRFSAERPEGSISTLTIQRTEQRDSAMYRCASSATSGANLNEQFFGPGTRLTVL.

This clonotype was seen more than once but under ten times. The chain links TRBV20-1 to TRBJ2-5; maybe TRBD2 (6 bases). V lost 6 bases and J 2 bases, leaving 13 bases between the germline ends. CDR1 and CDR2 (germline): DFQATT, SNEGSKA (reference sequence). The CDR3 extends over 13 amino acids. CDR3 amino acids: CSAGPGGQETQYF. The CDR3 DNA reads as TGCAGTGCCGGACCCGGGGGACAAGAGACCCAGTACTTC.

The V call is TRBV4-1, the J call TRBJ1-6; 9 bases are a match to TRBD1. The trim removed 5 bases at V and 3 bases at J, leaving 14 bases unmatched. CDR1 and CDR2 from the germline V gene are MGHRA and YSYEKL. The CDR3 totals 19 residues. Written as DNA, the CDR3 is TGCGCCAGCAGCTACGCATCCCCGGGACAGGGTTTCTATAATTCACCCCTCCACTTT. This encodes CASSYASPGQGFYNSPLHF.

This clonotype has more than one count but fewer than ten. The chain has TRBV5-1 and TRBJ1-6; D is uncertain. This CDR3 region has 19 residues. V was clipped by 1 base and J by 0 bases, with 17 bases between them. Germline CDR1 SGHRS, CDR2 YFSETQ. CDR3 protein: CASSLNGPHKSSYNSPLHF. The CDR3 region has the DNA TGCGCCAGCAGCTTGAACGGTCCTCACAAAAGCTCCTATAATTCACCCCTCCACTTT. The entire variable domain, with the rest obtained from reference TRBV5-1 and TRBJ1-6, is as follows: KAGVTQTPRYLIKTRGQQVTLSCSPISGHRSVSWYQQTPGQGLQFLFEYFSETQRNKGNFPGRFSGRQFSNSRSEMNVSTLELGDSALYLCASSLNGPHKSSYNSPLHFGNGTRLTVT.

This clonotype appeared many times. The genes are TRBV6-1 and TRBJ2-2, with 8 bases lining up with TRBD1. The CDR3 has 15 amino acids. Germline-derived CDR1 and CDR2 are MNHNS and SASEGT. The V gene end was trimmed by 6 bases and the J gene end by 5 bases; junction bases not matched to a gene: 8. CDR3 nucleotide sequence: TGTGCCAGCAGCCTTCGGACAGGGAGGACCGGGGAGCTGTTTTTT. It translates to CASSLRTGRTGELFF.

The V and J genes are TRBV6-5 and TRBJ2-2; D possibly uses TRBD1 or TRBD2 (5 bases each). This CDR3 spans 15 amino acids. CDR1 is MNHEY and CDR2 is SVGAGI in the germline V gene. V was pared by 0 bases and J by 3 bases, with 8 bases between. CDR3 bases: TGTGCCAGCAGTTACTCGGGGGAGTACACCGGGGAGCTGTTTTTT. Translating gives CASSYSGEYTGELFF.

The rearrangement uses TRBV7-2 and TRBJ2-5; no reliable D call. Germline CDR1 reads SGHTA; CDR2 reads FQGNSA. The V end was cut by 8 bases, the J end by 7 bases, with 20 bases between. The CDR3 sequence is 14 residues long. DNA for the CDR3: TGTGCCAGCGGCCCCGGGCCTCCTAGGGCGACCCAGTACTTC. Translation: CASGPGPPRATQYF.

This chain uses TRBV27 with TRBJ1-5, with TRBD1 identical over 8 bases. Germline-derived CDR1 and CDR2 are MNHEY and SMNVEV (reference sequence). The CDR3 is 15 amino acids. Trimming took 6 bases from V and 1 from J; bases not matched to a gene: 5. CDR3 nucleotide sequence: TGTGCCAGCAGCAAGGACAGGGCAAGCAATCAGCCCCAGCATTTT. Translating gives CASSKDRASNQPQHF.

This clonotype was counted only a few times. The chain combines TRBV2 with TRBJ2-7; D is perhaps TRBD2 (6 bases). Germline V lookup: CDR1 SNHLY, CDR2 FYNNEI. This CDR3 has 12 residues. V was trimmed by 2 bases and J by 6 bases, leaving 8 bases between them. CDR3: CASSEWRGEQYF. CDR3 DNA: TGTGCCAGCAGTGAATGGAGGGGCGAGCAGTACTTC.

This clonotype turned up a few times. The CDR3 region is CASSPTDPQGDLQETQYF. The CDR3 DNA reads TGTGCCAGCAGCCCCACCGACCCGCAGGGGGACCTTCAAGAGACCCAGTACTTC. This chain connects TRBV11-2 to TRBJ2-5; 7 nucleotides match TRBD1. The CDR3 spans 18 residues. V lost 5 bases, J lost 2 bases, and 17 bases stayed unmatched. Germline assignment: CDR1 SGHAT and CDR2 FQNNGV.

The chain carries TRBV5-1 and TRBJ2-1; D gene uncertain. Germline CDR1 SGHRS, CDR2 YFSETQ. The CDR3 extends over 13 amino acids. V gave up 5 bases and J gave up 8 bases, with 14 bases separating them. The CDR3 loop reads CASRNSLSDEQFF. CDR3 in DNA: TGCGCCAGCAGGAATTCTCTGAGCGATGAGCAGTTCTTC.

This clonotype was observed a few times. The chain uses TRBV6-1 and TRBJ2-3, with 9 bases that match TRBD2. J was trimmed by 5 bases and V by 6 bases; bases with no gene match: 15. The length of the CDR3 is 17 residues. Germline V CDR1 and CDR2: MNHNS, SASEGT. CDR3 amino acids: CASRGAGVAGAEDTQYF. CDR3 in DNA: TGTGCCAGCAGGGGCGCGGGTGTAGCGGGAGCTGAAGATACGCAGTATTTT.